The rows below give T cell receptor beta chains drawn from one sample of a study of blood T cells in healthy people across ages. TCRdb itself ran the 5' RACE reads through MiXCR, one entry per CDR3 protein. Among about a million distinct CDR3 sequences, approximately 38% were seen once, and the ten largest hold over 10%. Material for sequencing was blood. Receptors were obtained from a man between 18 and 29 years old in good health. CDR3s include the opening cysteine and the closing phenylalanine or tryptophan. The order of the fields is CDR3 DNA, CDR3 protein, J gene, D gene, V gene, clone size. A D gene is named only where the DNA matches it firmly. Only some rows state a clone size, as once, few, many or a class for expanded clones.

CDR3 DNA: TGCGCCAGCAGTCCCCAGACTAGCGGCGGGGAGACCCAGTACTTC
CDR3 protein: CASSPQTSGGETQYF
J gene: TRBJ2-5
D gene: TRBD2
V gene: TRBV5-1
clone size: NA

CDR3 DNA: TGTGCCAGCTCACCCCAGAGGACAGCTAATTCACCCCTCCACTTT
CDR3 protein: CASSPQRTANSPLHF
J gene: TRBJ1-6
D gene: NA
V gene: TRBV18
clone size: few

CDR3 DNA: TGTGCCAGCAGCTTAATTAGACGGGGGAACCAAGAGACCCAGTACTTC
CDR3 protein: CASSLIRRGNQETQYF
J gene: TRBJ2-5
D gene: NA
V gene: TRBV11-2
clone size: NA

CDR3 DNA: TGTGCCAGCAGTTACTCGACCGGGCGGGAGGGGAGCACTGAAGCTTTCTTT
CDR3 protein: CASSYSTGREGSTEAFF
J gene: TRBJ1-1
D gene: NA
V gene: TRBV6-2/TRBV6-3
clone size: NA

CDR3 DNA: TGCGCCAGCAGCCAAGATTGGGGAGCAGATACGCAGTATTTT
CDR3 protein: CASSQDWGADTQYF
J gene: TRBJ2-3
D gene: NA
V gene: TRBV4-1
clone size: NA

CDR3 DNA: TGTGCCAGCACCAAGGCCGACACCACCTATGGCTACACCTTC
CDR3 protein: CASTKADTTYGYTF
J gene: TRBJ1-2
D gene: NA
V gene: TRBV6-2/TRBV6-3
clone size: NA

CDR3 DNA: TGTGCCAGCAGCTTAAGACGCATCGGCTACAATGAGCAGTTCTTC
CDR3 protein: CASSLRRIGYNEQFF
J gene: TRBJ2-1
D gene: NA
V gene: TRBV11-2
clone size: NA

CDR3 DNA: TGTGCCAGCAGCTTAGGAACAGGCTCGGGGGAGCAGTACTTC
CDR3 protein: CASSLGTGSGEQYF
J gene: TRBJ2-5
D gene: NA
V gene: TRBV7-2
clone size: NA

CDR3 DNA: TGCGCCAGCATCCAAGTTGGCAGGGAAAATAGCGGGGCCAAAAACATTCAGTACTTC
CDR3 protein: CASIQVGRENSGAKNIQYF
J gene: TRBJ2-4
D gene: TRBD2
V gene: TRBV4-1
clone size: NA

CDR3 DNA: TGTGCCAGTTCCTTCCCGGGAACGCCAGAAGCTTTCTTT
CDR3 protein: CASSFPGTPEAFF
J gene: TRBJ1-1
D gene: NA
V gene: TRBV12-3/TRBV12-4
clone size: NA

CDR3 DNA: TGTGCCAGCAGTCGAATGGGGCCGGGACAATACACTGAAGCTTTCTTT
CDR3 protein: CASSRMGPGQYTEAFF
J gene: TRBJ1-1
D gene: NA
V gene: TRBV6-5
clone size: NA

CDR3 DNA: TGTGCCAGCAGCCAAGATCGGGAGAGCTCCTATAATTCACCCCTCCACTTT
CDR3 protein: CASSQDRESSYNSPLHF
J gene: TRBJ1-6
D gene: NA
V gene: TRBV4-2
clone size: few

CDR3 DNA: TGTGCCAGCAGCTTAGCCCCACTAAACACAGATACGCAGTATTTT
CDR3 protein: CASSLAPLNTDTQYF
J gene: TRBJ2-3
D gene: NA
V gene: TRBV7-8
clone size: few

CDR3 DNA: TGCAGCGTTGATAAGGACCTCTCCTACAATGAGCAGTACTTC
CDR3 protein: CSVDKDLSYNEQYF
J gene: TRBJ2-7
D gene: NA
V gene: TRBV29-1
clone size: NA

CDR3 DNA: TGCAGCGTTGTTACGGGGCTCGAGGCCAAAAACATTCAGTACTTC
CDR3 protein: CSVVTGLEAKNIQYF
J gene: TRBJ2-4
D gene: NA
V gene: TRBV29-1
clone size: few

CDR3 DNA: TGTGCCAGCAGCGCCTCTAGCGGCTCCTACAATGAGCAGTTCTTC
CDR3 protein: CASSASSGSYNEQFF
J gene: TRBJ2-1
D gene: TRBD2
V gene: TRBV7-2
clone size: few

CDR3 DNA: TGCGCCAGCAGCCAAGAGCCAGGACTAGCGGGGGGTGAGCAGTTCTTC
CDR3 protein: CASSQEPGLAGGEQFF
J gene: TRBJ2-1
D gene: TRBD2
V gene: TRBV4-1
clone size: NA

CDR3 DNA: TGTGCCAGCAGTTTGGGGACGGCTCTCTATGGCTACACCTTC
CDR3 protein: CASSLGTALYGYTF
J gene: TRBJ1-2
D gene: NA
V gene: TRBV2
clone size: few

CDR3 DNA: TGCAGTGCTAGAAGTCAGGGGGGTTTGATGGAGCTGACCAATGAGCAGTTCTTC
CDR3 protein: CSARSQGGLMELTNEQFF
J gene: TRBJ2-1
D gene: NA
V gene: TRBV20-1
clone size: NA

CDR3 DNA: TGCAGTGCTAGAGAAAGAGGGTCGAATGGCTACACCTTC
CDR3 protein: CSARERGSNGYTF
J gene: TRBJ1-2
D gene: NA
V gene: TRBV20-1
clone size: NA

CDR3 DNA: TGTGCCAGCCTGAGGGTTGGCTATGGCTACACCTTC
CDR3 protein: CASLRVGYGYTF
J gene: TRBJ1-2
D gene: NA
V gene: TRBV7-9
clone size: NA

CDR3 DNA: TGTGCCAGCAGTTCCTCCGGGACAGTTTTGAACACTGAAGCTTTCTTT
CDR3 protein: CASSSSGTVLNTEAFF
J gene: TRBJ1-1
D gene: TRBD1
V gene: TRBV12-3/TRBV12-4
clone size: NA

CDR3 DNA: TGTGCCAGCAGCGTAAGGACTAGCGGGGGGGCGGGGAATGAGCAGTTCTTC
CDR3 protein: CASSVRTSGGAGNEQFF
J gene: TRBJ2-1
D gene: TRBD2
V gene: TRBV9
clone size: NA

CDR3 DNA: TGCGCCAGCAGCCAAGATCTGGACAGGGCGAACACTGAAGCTTTCTTT
CDR3 protein: CASSQDLDRANTEAFF
J gene: TRBJ1-1
D gene: TRBD1
V gene: TRBV4-1
clone size: many

CDR3 DNA: TGCAGCGTTGAAGGGGGAGCGGGCAATCAGCCCCAGCATTTT
CDR3 protein: CSVEGGAGNQPQHF
J gene: TRBJ1-5
D gene: NA
V gene: TRBV29-1
clone size: few